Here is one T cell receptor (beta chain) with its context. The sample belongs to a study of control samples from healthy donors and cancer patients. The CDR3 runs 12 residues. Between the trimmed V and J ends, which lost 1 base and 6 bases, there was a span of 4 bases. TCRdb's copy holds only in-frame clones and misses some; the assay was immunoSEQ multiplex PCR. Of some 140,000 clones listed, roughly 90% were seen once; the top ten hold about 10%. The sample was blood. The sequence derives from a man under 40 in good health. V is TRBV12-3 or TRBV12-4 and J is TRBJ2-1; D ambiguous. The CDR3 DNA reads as TGTGCCAGCAGTTTAGTCGTCAATGAGCAGTTCTTC. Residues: CASSLVVNEQFF.